This passage covers 16 T cell receptor beta chains from one sample sequenced in a study of T cells in localized non-small cell lung cancer. The data were produced by immunoSEQ multiplex PCR, yet TCRdb's version contains in-frame clones alone and is incomplete. Of fewer than 2,000 clones detected, under 40% appear once; the ten largest clones hold approximately 15%. Sequenced here: normal lung tissue next to the tumor, sampled before any cancer treatment. These TCRs come from an older female donor with stage II squamous cell lung carcinoma.

The V gene is TRBV5-1, the J gene TRBJ1-1, with TRBD1 matching 7 bases. V trimming: 0 bases; J trimming: 5 bases; junction bases outside the gene matches: 7. The CDR3 is 15 amino acids. Germline CDR1 and CDR2: SGHRS and YFSETQ. The chain's CDR3 is CASSLASAGGTEAFF. CDR3 DNA: TGCGCCAGCAGCTTGGCATCGGCAGGGGGTACTGAAGCTTTCTTT.

This clone was detected a few times. This chain uses TRBV11-3 with TRBJ1-6, with TRBD1 identical over 9 bases. V dropped 4 bases and J dropped 10; count of bases not matched to a gene: 8. CDR1 SGHNT and CDR2 YENEEA come from the germline V gene. The CDR3 is 15 amino acids. The CDR3 coding sequence is TGTGCCAGCAGCTCAACCGGGACAGGGATCTCACCCCTCCACTTT. This codes for CASSSTGTGISPLHF.

The gene calls are TRBV6-8 and TRBJ1-1, with D perhaps TRBD1 (6 bases). Trimming cost V 2 bases and J 3 bases, with 13 bases left between them. CDR1 and CDR2 (germline): MNHGY, SAAAGT. The CDR3 runs to 15 residues. The CDR3 nucleotides are TGTGCCAGCAGTTACCATGGGGGCGGACACACTGAAGCTTTCTTT. Its protein product is CASSYHGGGHTEAFF.

This clone turned up a few times. The V call is TRBV11-3, the J call TRBJ1-1, with D hard to call. Germline V gene lookup returns CDR1 SGHNT and CDR2 YENEEA. The CDR3 covers 14 residues. V dropped 3 bases and J dropped 1 base, with 9 bases sitting between them. CDR3 protein: CASSLEPGNTEAFF. The CDR3 nucleotides are TGTGCCAGCAGCTTGGAGCCAGGGAACACTGAAGCTTTCTTT.

The rearrangement joins TRBV19 to TRBJ2-5, with 9 bases identical to TRBD1. The CDR3 covers 16 residues. Germline CDR1 LNHDA, CDR2 SQIVND (reference sequence). The junction had 11 bases not matched to a gene; V was cut back by 6 bases and J by 3 bases. CDR3 protein: CASSPFGGTGKETQYF. CDR3 DNA: TGTGCCAGTAGCCCCTTTGGGGGGACAGGGAAAGAGACCCAGTACTTC. Using reference TRBV19 and TRBJ2-5 for the parts outside the CDR3, the full variable domain is DGGITQSPKYLFRKEGQNVTLSCEQNLNHDAMYWYRQDPGQGLRLIYYSQIVNDFQKGDIAEGYSVSREKKESFPLTVTSAQKNPTAFYLCASSPFGGTGKETQYFGPGTRLLVL.

The sample holds a few counts of this clone. This sequence joins TRBV7-7 and TRBJ2-5; 10 nucleotides align to TRBD2. The CDR3 consists of 16 residues. Looked up from germline, CDR1 is SSHAT and CDR2 is FNYEAQ (reference sequence). V was clipped by 5 bases and J by 0 bases; unmatched bases: 6. The CDR3 loop reads CASSQLGLADQETQYF. The CDR3 region has the DNA TGTGCCAGCAGCCAGTTAGGACTAGCGGACCAAGAGACCCAGTACTTC.

The chain uses TRBV30 and TRBJ2-7; 7 positions agree with TRBD2. The CDR3 has 14 residues. The ends lost 0 bases at V and 0 bases at J; junction bases unmatched: 2. CDR1 is GTSNPN, CDR2 SVGIG, per germline (reference sequence). Here the CDR3 reads CAWSVGGTSYEQYF. The CDR3 nucleotides read TGTGCCTGGAGTGTGGGAGGGACCTCCTACGAGCAGTACTTC.

The J gene is TRBJ1-2, the V gene TRBV6-8, with D perhaps matching TRBD1 (6 bases). The germline V and J ends were trimmed by 4 bases and 1 base, with 16 bases remaining between them. In germline, CDR1 is MNHGY, CDR2 SAAAGT. This CDR3 is built from 16 residues. The chain's CDR3 is CASSSRGGPLNYGYTF. CDR3 in DNA: TGTGCCAGCAGTTCAAGGGGGGGCCCCCTTAACTATGGCTACACCTTC.

The V gene is TRBV28, the J gene TRBJ2-5; either TRBD1 or TRBD2 may supply D (5 bases each). This CDR3 contains 12 residues. The V and J ends lost 8 bases and 7 bases respectively, with 14 bases between them. Germline V lookup: CDR1 MDHEN, CDR2 SYDVKM. For the CDR3, the DNA is TGTGCCAGCGGGGGTGAAGTGGGGACCCAGTACTTC. Translated: CASGGEVGTQYF.

The chain recombines TRBV23-1 with TRBJ1-6; D is undetermined. TRBV23-1 is labeled an ORF, and its function is uncertain. V lost 6 bases to trimming and J lost 9 bases, with 18 bases between them. The CDR3 extends over 15 amino acids. The CDR3 coding sequence is TGCGCCAGCAGCCCGACCAGCGACACTACTTCACCCCTCCACTTT. The encoded protein is CASSPTSDTTSPLHF.

The chain joins TRBV1 to TRBJ1-5. TRBV1 is assigned pseudogene status. The CDR3 covers 12 residues. The CDR3 DNA sequence: TGCGCCAGCAGCCAACCCAATCAGCCCCAGCATTTT. It translates to CASSQPNQPQHF.

The CDR3 sequence is CASSIGSGGPVFYEQYF. Written as DNA, the CDR3 is TGTGCCAGTAGTATAGGTTCGGGGGGCCCCGTTTTCTACGAGCAGTACTTC. V usage is TRBV19 and J usage is TRBJ2-7; tentative D call: TRBD2 (7 bases). The germline gives CDR1 LNHDA, CDR2 SQIVND (reference sequence). The germline V and J ends were trimmed by 1 base and 3 bases, with 19 bases remaining between them. The CDR3 covers 17 residues.

The V gene is TRBV5-1, the J gene TRBJ2-1; 9 positions match TRBD2. Germline loops: CDR1 SGHRS, CDR2 YFSETQ. The junction had 10 bases not matched to a gene; V was cut back by 0 bases and J by 6 bases. The CDR3 consists of 17 residues. This CDR3 is CASSLGQSGGWTNEQFF. The CDR3, as DNA: TGCGCCAGCAGCTTGGGGCAAAGCGGGGGGTGGACCAATGAGCAGTTCTTC.

This clone occurred a few times. This chain uses TRBV19 with TRBJ1-1; tentatively, D is TRBD1 (6 bases). The V end lost 8 bases, the J end lost 7 bases, and 14 bases lay between the germline ends. CDR1 is LNHDA, CDR2 SQIVND, per germline (reference sequence). CDR3 length: 12 amino acids. The CDR3 here is CASGHRDGEAFF. The CDR3 DNA reads TGTGCCAGTGGACACAGGGATGGTGAAGCTTTCTTT.

The chain carries TRBV28 and TRBJ2-1; 8 nucleotides line up with TRBD2. With 1 base clipped from V and 9 bases from J, the junction kept 8 bases outside the gene matches. Germline values: CDR1 MDHEN, CDR2 SYDVKM. This CDR3 comprises 15 residues. The DNA for the CDR3 is TGTGCCAGCAGTTTATTTATAGCGGGGATAACTGAGCAGTTCTTC. It codes for CASSLFIAGITEQFF.

The chain carries TRBV19 and TRBJ1-2; the D gene is possibly TRBD1 (5 bases). Between the trimmed V and J ends, which lost 3 bases and 7 bases, there was a span of 21 bases. From germline, CDR1 is LNHDA and CDR2 SQIVND (reference sequence). This CDR3 contains 16 residues. CDR3 residues: CASSIPPGRRGVGYTF. The DNA of the CDR3 is TGTGCCAGTAGTATTCCCCCGGGACGCAGAGGAGTTGGCTACACCTTC.